This T cell receptor beta chain came from a study of T cells after yellow fever vaccination. Notes on the study in general: Abundant clonotypes (contaminants from the bulk population) could be present in FACS-sorted repertoires. Weaker overall was a secondary response that nonetheless peaked faster, on day 5 versus 15.

One entry per CDR3 protein, called by TCRdb with MiXCR from the 5' RACE reads. The table includes approximately 550,000 distinct CDR3 sequences, 15% to 20% detected once. V was cut by 7 bases and J by 10 bases, with 14 bases left in between. The V gene's germline CDR1 is KGHDR and CDR2 SFDVKD. The CDR3 consists of 12 residues. A few counts support this clonotype. The antigen is not known. This clonotype originated in a man younger than 40 who received the YFV17D yellow fever vaccine. The material was PBMCs, obtained 15 days after the yellow fever booster vaccination. The chain uses TRBV24-1 and TRBJ2-3; D not certain. CDR3 sequence reads: CATSEPQSAQYF. For the CDR3, the DNA is TGTGCCACCAGCGAACCCCAGAGTGCGCAGTATTTT.